This T cell receptor (beta chain) was recorded in a study of blood T cell repertoires in COVID-19. Whole-study context: The samples span acute and convalescent COVID-19 from the United States, Italy and Spain. T cells, B-cell-depleted T cells, or PBMCs supplied cDNA or gDNA.

This table comes from immunoSEQ multiplex PCR, and its TCRdb copy is limited to in-frame clones, with some not included. The sample consists of under 150,000 clones, roughly 84% of them appearing once. V lost 1 base, J lost 0 bases, and 1 base stayed unmatched. Germline CDR1 is MGHRA and CDR2 is YSYEKL. This CDR3 is built from 16 residues. Sequenced: PBMCs or T cells enriched from blood (not recorded which). The origin of this receptor is a man aged 50 to 59 in a cohort exposed to, infected with or recovered from COVID-19 (not recorded which). The V call is TRBV4-1, the J call TRBJ2-2; 8 bases fit TRBD1. CDR3 sequence: CASSQGTGPNTGELFF. CDR3 nucleotide sequence: TGCGCCAGCAGCCAAGGGACAGGGCCGAACACCGGGGAGCTGTTTTTT.